This T cell receptor beta chain was documented in a study of breast tumors, draining lymph nodes, adjacent tissues. Breast cancer patients provided tissue from their axillary draining lymph nodes. Study-level results: Compared with lymph nodes, tumors were less diverse; compared with nontumor tissue, more. Data only fit, rather than demonstrated, lymph node origin of most tumor T cells. Findings are consistent with lymph node origin and intratumoral expansion of most tumor T cells.

There are many counts of this clonotype. Its antigen is still unknown. Per germline, CDR1 SNHLY and CDR2 FYNNEI. The length of the CDR3 is 14 residues. The V end lost 5 bases, the J end lost 7 bases, and 14 bases lay between the germline ends. Via MiXCR, TCRdb re-called the multiplex PCR reads, giving one row per CDR3 protein. Among about 130,000 distinct CDR3 sequences listed, just under 20% were seen once. Sequenced material: axillary lymph node tissue. The chain combines TRBV2 with TRBJ2-2; D is unresolved. The TCR was taken from a female donor with breast cancer. Some clones in this sample may be carry-over from other donors' samples. CDR3 nucleotide sequence: TGTGCCAGCAGTTTGGTTCTAGATCGCGGGGAGCTGTTTTTT. Translating gives CASSLVLDRGELFF.